These 17 T cell receptor beta chains originate from one sample sequenced in a study of T cells in Graves' hyperthyroidism and ophthalmopathy. Researchers took RNA transcripts and amplified the TCR beta CDR3 regions from them. The TCR CDR3 was amplified in a first-round RT-PCR using the HTBI primer set. TCRdb called the multiplex PCR reads again in MiXCR, with one record for every CDR3 protein. The top ten clones hold 9.5% to 15% of a sample with about 600,000 distinct CDR3 sequences, 13% to 15% of them seen once. Sequenced sample: blood. These receptors all come from a woman aged 45-65 years with Graves' ophthalmopathy.

The CDR3 DNA reads TGCGCCAGCAGCCAGGAGTCCGGGACTAGAAGGGATGAGCAGTTCTTC. It encodes CASSQESGTRRDEQFF. V usage is TRBV4-3 and J usage is TRBJ2-1; 8 bases match TRBD2. Trimming removed 3 bases from V and 8 bases from J; junction bases left unmatched: 12. The V gene's germline CDR1 is LGHNA and CDR2 YSLEER. The CDR3 has 16 amino acids.

This clonotype was seen repeatedly, ten times or more. This chain uses TRBV28 with TRBJ1-5, with D unclear. V dropped 3 bases and J dropped 5 bases, with 20 bases sitting between them. This CDR3 comprises 17 residues. From germline, CDR1 is MDHEN and CDR2 SYDVKM. CDR3 in DNA: TGTGCCAGCAGTTTGGACCTCCTAAGGCGGCTGGATCAGCCCCAGCATTTT. Protein: CASSLDLLRRLDQPQHF. Variable domain in full (rest from reference TRBV28 and TRBJ1-5): DVKVTQSSRYLVKRTGEKVFLECVQDMDHENMFWYRQDPGLGLRLIYFSYDVKMKEKGDIPEGYSVSREKKERFSLILESASTNQTSMYLCASSLDLLRRLDQPQHFGDGTRLSIL.

A few counts support this clonotype. CDR3 region: CASSLGAPPDKPRPYF. The DNA for the CDR3 is TGTGCCAGCAGCTTAGGAGCCCCTCCGGACAAACCACGGCCGTACTTC. The genes are TRBV7-2 and TRBJ2-7; tentatively, D is TRBD1 (5 bases). CDR3 size: 16 residues. V was cut by 1 base and J by 12 bases, with 25 bases left in between. Germline assignment: CDR1 SGHTA and CDR2 FQGNSA.

This clonotype came up many times. This chain connects TRBV7-2 to TRBJ1-2, with D possibly TRBD1 on 6 matching bases. Germline CDR1 reads SGHTA; CDR2 reads FQGNSA. This CDR3 has 17 amino acids. Between the trimmed V and J ends, which lost 5 bases and 0 bases, there was a span of 19 bases. CDR3 nucleotide sequence: TGTGCCAGCAGCCGACCGGGGGCCGCGGAGACTAACTATGGCTACACCTTC. It encodes CASSRPGAAETNYGYTF. Supplemented by reference TRBV7-2 and TRBJ1-2, the full variable domain reads GAGVSQSPSNKVTEKGKDVELRCDPISGHTALYWYRQSLGQGLEFLIYFQGNSAPDKSGLPSDRFSAERTGGSVSTLTIQRTQQEDSAVYLCASSRPGAAETNYGYTFGSGTRLTVV.

This clonotype was found many times. V and J are TRBV5-1 and TRBJ2-1; 7 bases line up with TRBD2. Germline CDR1 is SGHRS and CDR2 is YFSETQ. The CDR3 is 16 amino acids. V trimming: 4 bases; J trimming: 6 bases; junction bases outside the gene matches: 13. This CDR3 reads CASSPPRLAESNEQFF. CDR3 coding DNA: TGCGCCAGCAGCCCCCCCCGCCTAGCGGAGAGCAATGAGCAGTTCTTC.

This clonotype was seen only a few times. The rearrangement joins TRBV6-2 or TRBV6-3 to TRBJ1-1, with D possibly TRBD1 on 6 matching bases. Between the trimmed V and J ends, which lost 6 bases and 2 bases, there was a span of 13 bases. Germline V lookup: CDR1 MNHEY, CDR2 SVGEGT. The CDR3 is made up of 14 amino acids. CDR3 sequence reads: CASSPRGFNTEAFF. The CDR3 region has the DNA TGTGCCAGCAGCCCCAGGGGATTCAACACTGAAGCTTTCTTT.

This clonotype was detected many times. This chain connects TRBV30 to TRBJ2-1, with 8 bases aligning to TRBD2. This CDR3 has 12 amino acids. Losses at the gene ends were 0 bases for V and 8 bases for J; bases not matched to a gene: 0. Per the germline V gene, CDR1 is GTSNPN and CDR2 is SVGIG (reference sequence). CDR3 sequence: CAWSVAGDEQFF. The DNA for the CDR3 is TGTGCCTGGAGTGTAGCGGGGGATGAGCAGTTCTTC.

The V and J genes are TRBV19 and TRBJ1-5; D is uncertain. The CDR3 contains 16 residues. Germline CDR1 and CDR2: LNHDA and SQIVND (reference sequence). The V gene lost 2 bases and the J gene lost 3 bases, with 14 bases spanning the gap. This CDR3 is CASSITPQIFNQPQHF. Written as DNA, the CDR3 is TGTGCCAGTAGTATAACCCCACAGATCTTCAATCAGCCCCAGCATTTT.

This clonotype came up many times. The chain combines TRBV3-1 with TRBJ1-1, with D possibly TRBD1 on 5 matching bases. The germline gives CDR1 LGHDT, CDR2 YNNKEL (reference sequence). The CDR3 extends over 13 amino acids. Trimming left V 1 base short and J 7 bases short, with 10 bases between. The CDR3 reads CASSQVAGHEAFF. CDR3 nucleotides: TGTGCCAGCAGCCAAGTGGCAGGGCATGAAGCTTTCTTT. Complete variable domain (other parts from reference TRBV3-1 and TRBJ1-1): DTAVSQTPKYLVTQMGNDKSIKCEQNLGHDTMYWYKQDSKKFLKIMFSYNNKELIINETVPNRFSPKSPDKAHLNLHINSLELGDSAVYFCASSQVAGHEAFFGQGTRLTVV.

The chain links TRBV6-2 or TRBV6-3 to TRBJ2-2, with TRBD1 matching over 9 bases. Germline V lookup: CDR1 MNHEY, CDR2 SVGEGT. With V trimmed by 4 bases and J by 4 bases, 7 bases remained unmatched. This CDR3 region has 16 residues. The DNA of the CDR3 is TGTGCCAGCAGTTCTACAGGGGGCGCGTTCACCGGGGAGCTGTTTTTT. This translates into CASSSTGGAFTGELFF.

This clonotype has ten or more counts. The chain recombines TRBV7-2 with TRBJ1-2; D may be TRBD1 (5 bases). The ends were cut back, 1 base at V and 5 bases at J, with 14 bases in the middle. The length of the CDR3 is 15 residues. CDR1 and CDR2 (germline): SGHTA, FQGNSA. The chain's CDR3 is CASSLGTPREYGYTF. CDR3 coding DNA: TGTGCCAGCAGCTTAGGGACACCAAGGGAGTATGGCTACACCTTC.

The chain recombines TRBV19 with TRBJ1-1; a possible D gene is TRBD1 (5 bases). The V end lost 6 bases, the J end lost 0 bases, and 11 bases lay between the germline ends. Germline V gene sequence: CDR1 LNHDA, CDR2 SQIVND (reference sequence). The length of the CDR3 is 14 residues. CDR3 sequence (DNA): TGTGCCAGTAGCCCGACAGAAGTGAACACTGAAGCTTTCTTT. This gives the protein CASSPTEVNTEAFF.

This clonotype was seen many times. The chain recombines TRBV7-3 with TRBJ2-1, with 9 nucleotides matching TRBD1. V gave up 5 bases and J gave up 9 bases; unmatched junction bases: 8. CDR3 length equals 14 residues. CDR1 and CDR2 from the germline V gene are SGHTA and FQGTGA. CDR3 sequence reads: CASSRGQGRGEQFF. The CDR3 bases are TGTGCCAGCAGCCGAGGACAGGGGCGCGGTGAGCAGTTCTTC.

At least ten counts were recorded for this clonotype. The rearrangement uses TRBV29-1 and TRBJ2-7; the D call may be TRBD1 or TRBD2 (5 bases each). Germline CDR1 reads SQVTM; CDR2 reads ANQGSEA. This CDR3 spans 12 amino acids. CDR3 loop: CSVGEPPYEQYF. The CDR3 nucleotides are TGCAGTGTAGGGGAGCCCCCTTACGAGCAGTACTTC.

This clonotype has at least ten counts. J is TRBJ2-3 and V is TRBV7-3; the D gene is possibly TRBD2 (6 bases). Germline V gene lookup returns CDR1 SGHTA and CDR2 FQGTGA. The CDR3 loop spans 15 amino acids. With 3 bases removed from V and 2 bases from J, the gap between germline ends came to 12 bases. The CDR3 nucleotides are TGTGCCAGCAGCTTTAGCGGATACTCCACAGATACGCAGTATTTT. Encoded protein: CASSFSGYSTDTQYF. Complete variable domain (other parts from reference TRBV7-3 and TRBJ2-3): GAGVSQTPSNKVTEKGKYVELRCDPISGHTALYWYRQSLGQGPEFLIYFQGTGAADDSGLPNDRFFAVRPEGSVSTLKIQRTERGDSAVYLCASSFSGYSTDTQYFGPGTRLTVL.

This clonotype was recorded at least ten times. This sequence joins TRBV7-2 and TRBJ1-3, with D hard to call. Germline V gene sequence: CDR1 SGHTA, CDR2 FQGNSA. This CDR3 spans 15 amino acids. V lost 3 bases and J lost 0, with 9 bases in between. CDR3 sequence: CASSFPRGSGNTIYF. Written as DNA, the CDR3 is TGTGCCAGCAGCTTTCCACGGGGCTCTGGAAACACCATATATTTT.

The table lists this clonotype with many counts. The rearrangement joins TRBV20-1 to TRBJ2-7; D is unresolved. This CDR3 region has 11 residues. With 6 bases removed from V and 4 bases from J, the gap between germline ends came to 10 bases. CDR1 DFQATT and CDR2 SNEGSKA come from the germline V gene (reference sequence). In DNA, the CDR3 is TGCAGTGCCGCTCGAGTTTACGAGCAGTACTTC. Its translation: CSAARVYEQYF.